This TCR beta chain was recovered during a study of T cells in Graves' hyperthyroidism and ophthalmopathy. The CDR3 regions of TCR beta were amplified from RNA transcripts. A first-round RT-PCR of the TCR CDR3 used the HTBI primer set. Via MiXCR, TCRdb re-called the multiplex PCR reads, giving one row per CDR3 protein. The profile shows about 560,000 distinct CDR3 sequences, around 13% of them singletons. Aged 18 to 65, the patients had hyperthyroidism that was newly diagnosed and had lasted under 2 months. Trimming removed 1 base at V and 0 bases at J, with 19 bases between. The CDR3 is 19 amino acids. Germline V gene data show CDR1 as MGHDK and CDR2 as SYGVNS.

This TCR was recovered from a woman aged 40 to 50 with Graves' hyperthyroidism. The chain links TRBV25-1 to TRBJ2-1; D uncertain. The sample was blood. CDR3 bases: TGTGCCAGCAGTGAATCCACCCGGGCTGCCAAGAGCTCCTACAATGAGCAGTTCTTC. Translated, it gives CASSESTRAAKSSYNEQFF. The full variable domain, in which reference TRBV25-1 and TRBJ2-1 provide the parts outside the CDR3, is EADIYQTPRYLVIGTGKKITLECSQTMGHDKMYWYQQDPGMELHLIHYSYGVNSTEKGDLSSESTVSRIRTEHFPLTLESARPSHTSQYLCASSESTRAAKSSYNEQFFGPGTRLTVL.